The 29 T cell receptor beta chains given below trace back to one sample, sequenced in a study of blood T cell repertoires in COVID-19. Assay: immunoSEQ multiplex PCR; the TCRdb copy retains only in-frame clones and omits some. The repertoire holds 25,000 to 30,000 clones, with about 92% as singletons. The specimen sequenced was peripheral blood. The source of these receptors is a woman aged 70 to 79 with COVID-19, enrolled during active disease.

In DNA form, the CDR3 reads TGTGCCAGCAGCCCTGGGAGCAATGAGCAGTTCTTC. This sequence encodes CASSPGSNEQFF. This chain uses TRBV14 with TRBJ2-1; TRBD2 might be the D (5 bases). V was cut by 4 bases and J by 6 bases, with 7 bases left in between. Germline CDR1 reads SGHDN; CDR2 reads FVKESK. The CDR3 totals 12 residues. The full variable domain, rest sourced from reference TRBV14 and TRBJ2-1, is EAGVTQFPSHSVIEKGQTVTLRCDPISGHDNLYWYRRVMGKEIKFLLHFVKESKQDESGMPNNRFLAERTGGTYSTLKVQPAELEDSGVYFCASSPGSNEQFFGPGTRLTVL.

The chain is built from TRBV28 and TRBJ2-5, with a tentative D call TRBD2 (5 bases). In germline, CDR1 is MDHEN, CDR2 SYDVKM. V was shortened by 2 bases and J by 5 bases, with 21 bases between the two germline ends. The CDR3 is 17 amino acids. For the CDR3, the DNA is TGTGCCAGCAGTTTAGATCCTTGGGAGACGGAGTGGGAGACCCAGTACTTC. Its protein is CASSLDPWETEWETQYF.

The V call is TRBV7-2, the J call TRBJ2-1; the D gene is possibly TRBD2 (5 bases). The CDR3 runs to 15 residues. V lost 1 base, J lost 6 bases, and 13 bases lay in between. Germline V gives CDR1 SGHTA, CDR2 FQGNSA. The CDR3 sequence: CASSLDFRGVNEQFF. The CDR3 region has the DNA TGTGCCAGCAGCTTAGACTTTCGGGGTGTCAATGAGCAGTTCTTC. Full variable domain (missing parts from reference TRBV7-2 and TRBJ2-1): GAGVSQSPSNKVTEKGKDVELRCDPISGHTALYWYRQSLGQGLEFLIYFQGNSAPDKSGLPSDRFSAERTGGSVSTLTIQRTQQEDSAVYLCASSLDFRGVNEQFFGPGTRLTVL.

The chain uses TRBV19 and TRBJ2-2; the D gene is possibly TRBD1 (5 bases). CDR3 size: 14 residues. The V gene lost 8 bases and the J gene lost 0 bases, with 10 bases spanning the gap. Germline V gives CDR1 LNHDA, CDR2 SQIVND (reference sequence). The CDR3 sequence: CASDRQSNTGELFF. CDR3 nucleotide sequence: TGTGCCAGTGATCGACAGTCGAACACCGGGGAGCTGTTTTTT.

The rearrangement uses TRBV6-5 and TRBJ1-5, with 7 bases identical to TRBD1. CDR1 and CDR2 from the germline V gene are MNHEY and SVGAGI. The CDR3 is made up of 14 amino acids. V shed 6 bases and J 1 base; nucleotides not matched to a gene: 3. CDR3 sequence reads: CASRRQGSNQPQHF. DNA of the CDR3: TGTGCCAGCAGGCGACAGGGCAGCAATCAGCCCCAGCATTTT.

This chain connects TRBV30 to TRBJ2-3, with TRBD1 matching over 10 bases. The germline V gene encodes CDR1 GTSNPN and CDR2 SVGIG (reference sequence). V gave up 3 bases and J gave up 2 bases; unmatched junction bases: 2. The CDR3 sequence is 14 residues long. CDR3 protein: CAWRGQGYTDTQYF. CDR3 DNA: TGTGCCTGGAGGGGACAGGGGTACACAGATACGCAGTATTTT.

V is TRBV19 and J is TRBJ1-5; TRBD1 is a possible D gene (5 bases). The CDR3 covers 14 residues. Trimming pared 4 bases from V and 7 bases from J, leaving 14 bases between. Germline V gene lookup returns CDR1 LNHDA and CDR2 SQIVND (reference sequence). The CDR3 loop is CASSTPIGVQPQHF. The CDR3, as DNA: TGTGCCAGTAGTACCCCCATAGGGGTGCAGCCCCAGCATTTT.

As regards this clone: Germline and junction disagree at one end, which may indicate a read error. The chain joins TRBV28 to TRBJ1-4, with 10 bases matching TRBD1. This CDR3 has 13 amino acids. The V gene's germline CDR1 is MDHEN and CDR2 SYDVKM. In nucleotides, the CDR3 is TGTGCCAGCAGTCCTACCCGCCGGACAGGGGGGATTTTT. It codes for CASSPTRRTGGIF.

The CDR3 coding sequence is TGTGCCAGCAGCGCCCCGGGGGGTGGCGAAAAACTGTTTTTT. Translation: CASSAPGGGEKLFF. The V call is TRBV9, the J call TRBJ1-4; TRBD1 might be the D (5 bases). Germline CDR1 and CDR2: SGDLS and YYNGEE. The CDR3 is made up of 14 amino acids. The V and J ends lost 3 bases and 8 bases respectively, with 14 bases between them. Using reference TRBV9 and TRBJ1-4 for the parts outside the CDR3, the full variable domain is DSGVTQTPKHLITATGQRVTLRCSPRSGDLSVYWYQQSLDQGLQFLIQYYNGEERAKGNILERFSAQQFPDLHSELNLSSLELGDSALYFCASSAPGGGEKLFFGSGTQLSVL.

The CDR3 DNA is TGTGCCAGCACCCCACCACCCGGCAGCCGGGCTGAAGCTTTCTTT. Translation: CASTPPPGSRAEAFF. The chain employs TRBV28 and TRBJ1-1, with D unresolved. Germline V lookup: CDR1 MDHEN, CDR2 SYDVKM. This CDR3 has 15 amino acids. V was trimmed by 7 bases and J by 6 bases, leaving 21 bases between them.

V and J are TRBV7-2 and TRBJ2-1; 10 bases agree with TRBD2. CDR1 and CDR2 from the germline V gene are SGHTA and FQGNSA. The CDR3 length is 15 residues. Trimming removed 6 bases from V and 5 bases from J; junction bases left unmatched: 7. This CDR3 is CASRLAGLAHNEQFF. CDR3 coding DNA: TGTGCCAGCAGACTAGCGGGGCTAGCCCACAATGAGCAGTTCTTC. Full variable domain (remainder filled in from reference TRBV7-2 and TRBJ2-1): GAGVSQSPSNKVTEKGKDVELRCDPISGHTALYWYRQSLGQGLEFLIYFQGNSAPDKSGLPSDRFSAERTGGSVSTLTIQRTQQEDSAVYLCASRLAGLAHNEQFFGPGTRLTVL.

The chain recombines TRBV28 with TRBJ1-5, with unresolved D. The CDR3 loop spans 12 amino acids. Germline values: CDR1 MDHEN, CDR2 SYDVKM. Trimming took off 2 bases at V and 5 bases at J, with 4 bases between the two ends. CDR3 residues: CASSLPDQPQHF. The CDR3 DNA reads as TGTGCCAGCAGTTTACCGGATCAGCCCCAGCATTTT.

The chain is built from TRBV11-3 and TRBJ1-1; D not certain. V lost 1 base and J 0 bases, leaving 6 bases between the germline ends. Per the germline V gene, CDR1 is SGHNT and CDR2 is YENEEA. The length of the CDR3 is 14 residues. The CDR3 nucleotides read TGTGCCAGCAGCTTAGGCAGGATGAACACTGAAGCTTTCTTT. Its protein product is CASSLGRMNTEAFF.

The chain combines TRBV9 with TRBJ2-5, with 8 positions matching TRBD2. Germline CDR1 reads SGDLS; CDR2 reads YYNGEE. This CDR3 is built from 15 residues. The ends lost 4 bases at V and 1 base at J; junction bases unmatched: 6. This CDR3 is CASSLGRGRQETQYF. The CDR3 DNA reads TGTGCCAGCAGCCTCGGGAGGGGACGCCAAGAGACCCAGTACTTC.

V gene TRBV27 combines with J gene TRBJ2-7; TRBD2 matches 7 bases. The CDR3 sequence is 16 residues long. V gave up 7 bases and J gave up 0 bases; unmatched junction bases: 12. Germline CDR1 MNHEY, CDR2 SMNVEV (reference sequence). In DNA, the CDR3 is TGTGCCAGCACCCCCTGGGGGGAGGGAAGCTCCTACGAGCAGTACTTC. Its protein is CASTPWGEGSSYEQYF.

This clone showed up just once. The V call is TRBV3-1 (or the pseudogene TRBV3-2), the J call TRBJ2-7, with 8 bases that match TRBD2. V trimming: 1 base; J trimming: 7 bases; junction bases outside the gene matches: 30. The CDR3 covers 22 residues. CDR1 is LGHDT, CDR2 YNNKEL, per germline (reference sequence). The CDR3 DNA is TGTGCCAGCAGCCAAGCCATCCCAGGTGCCCGGGACTGGCGGGAGGAGTCCTCGGAGCAGTACTTC. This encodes CASSQAIPGARDWREESSEQYF.

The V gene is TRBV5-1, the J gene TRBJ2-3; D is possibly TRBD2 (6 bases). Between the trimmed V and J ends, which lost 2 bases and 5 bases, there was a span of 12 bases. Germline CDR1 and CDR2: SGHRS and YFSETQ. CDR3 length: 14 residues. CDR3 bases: TGCGCCAGCAGCTTACCGGGGGAAATAGATACGCAGTATTTT. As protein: CASSLPGEIDTQYF.

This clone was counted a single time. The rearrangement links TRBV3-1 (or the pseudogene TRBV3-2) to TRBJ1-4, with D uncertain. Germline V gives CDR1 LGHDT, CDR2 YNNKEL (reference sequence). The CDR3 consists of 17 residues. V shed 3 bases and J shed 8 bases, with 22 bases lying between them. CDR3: CASSHSAVRISREKLFF. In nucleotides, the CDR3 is TGTGCCAGCAGCCATTCGGCGGTTCGGATTTCTAGAGAAAAACTGTTTTTT.

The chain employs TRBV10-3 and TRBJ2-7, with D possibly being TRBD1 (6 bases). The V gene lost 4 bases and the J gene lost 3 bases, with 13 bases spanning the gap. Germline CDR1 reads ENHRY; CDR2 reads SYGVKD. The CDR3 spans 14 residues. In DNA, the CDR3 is TGTGCCATCAGTGGAACAGGGTCCCTCTACGAGCAGTACTTC. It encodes CAISGTGSLYEQYF.

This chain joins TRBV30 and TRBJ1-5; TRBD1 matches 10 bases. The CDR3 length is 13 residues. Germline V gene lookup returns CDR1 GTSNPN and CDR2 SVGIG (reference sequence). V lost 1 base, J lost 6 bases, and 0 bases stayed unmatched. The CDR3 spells CAWSGTGGQPQHF. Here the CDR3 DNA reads TGTGCCTGGAGTGGGACAGGGGGTCAGCCCCAGCATTTT.

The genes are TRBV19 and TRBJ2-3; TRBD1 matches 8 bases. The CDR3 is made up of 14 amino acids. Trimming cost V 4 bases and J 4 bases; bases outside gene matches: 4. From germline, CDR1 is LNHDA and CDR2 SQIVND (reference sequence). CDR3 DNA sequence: TGTGCCAGTAGTACTGACAGGGGCCCAGATACGCAGTATTTT. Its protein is CASSTDRGPDTQYF.

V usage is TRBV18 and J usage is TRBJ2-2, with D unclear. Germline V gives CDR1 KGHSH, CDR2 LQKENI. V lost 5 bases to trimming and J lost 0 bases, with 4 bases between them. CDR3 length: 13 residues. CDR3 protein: CASSGANTGELFF. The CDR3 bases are TGTGCCAGCTCAGGAGCGAACACCGGGGAGCTGTTTTTT.

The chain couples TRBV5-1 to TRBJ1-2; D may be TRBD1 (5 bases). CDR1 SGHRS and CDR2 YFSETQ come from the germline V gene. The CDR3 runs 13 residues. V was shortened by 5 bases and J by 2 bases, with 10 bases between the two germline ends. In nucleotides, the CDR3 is TGCGCCAGCAGATCGGACATAAACTATGGCTACACCTTC. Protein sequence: CASRSDINYGYTF.

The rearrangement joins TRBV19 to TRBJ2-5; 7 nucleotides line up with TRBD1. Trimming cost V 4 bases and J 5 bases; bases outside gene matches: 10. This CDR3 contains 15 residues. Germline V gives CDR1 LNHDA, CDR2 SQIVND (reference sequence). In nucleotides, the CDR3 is TGTGCCAGTAGTACTTACAGGGGCTCTGAGGAGACCCAGTACTTC. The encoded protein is CASSTYRGSEETQYF.

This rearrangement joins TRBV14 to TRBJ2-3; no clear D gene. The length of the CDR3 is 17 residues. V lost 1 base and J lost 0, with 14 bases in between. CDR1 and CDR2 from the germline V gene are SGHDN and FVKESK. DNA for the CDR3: TGTGCCAGCAGCCAAGTAGGCGGAGTAACTAGCACAGATACGCAGTATTTT. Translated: CASSQVGGVTSTDTQYF.

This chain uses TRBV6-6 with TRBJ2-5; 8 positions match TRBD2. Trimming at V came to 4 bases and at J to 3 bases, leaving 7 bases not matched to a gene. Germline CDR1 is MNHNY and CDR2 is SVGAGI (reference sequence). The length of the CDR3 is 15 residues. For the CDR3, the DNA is TGTGCCAGCAGTTCCCACTCCGGGAGGGAAGAGACCCAGTACTTC. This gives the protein CASSSHSGREETQYF.

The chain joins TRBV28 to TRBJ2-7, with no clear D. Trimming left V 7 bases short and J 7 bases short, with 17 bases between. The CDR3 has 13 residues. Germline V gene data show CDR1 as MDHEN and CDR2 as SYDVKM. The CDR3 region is CASKESRSGEQYF. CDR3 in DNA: TGTGCCAGCAAGGAAAGCCGCTCGGGTGAGCAGTACTTC. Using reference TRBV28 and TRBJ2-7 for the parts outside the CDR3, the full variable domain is DVKVTQSSRYLVKRTGEKVFLECVQDMDHENMFWYRQDPGLGLRLIYFSYDVKMKEKGDIPEGYSVSREKKERFSLILESASTNQTSMYLCASKESRSGEQYFGPGTRLTVT.

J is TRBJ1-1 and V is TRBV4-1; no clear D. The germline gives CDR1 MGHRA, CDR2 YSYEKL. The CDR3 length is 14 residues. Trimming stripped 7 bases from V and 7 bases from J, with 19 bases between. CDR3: CASIQWAGAGEAFF. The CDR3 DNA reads TGCGCCAGCATCCAGTGGGCAGGAGCGGGTGAAGCTTTCTTT.

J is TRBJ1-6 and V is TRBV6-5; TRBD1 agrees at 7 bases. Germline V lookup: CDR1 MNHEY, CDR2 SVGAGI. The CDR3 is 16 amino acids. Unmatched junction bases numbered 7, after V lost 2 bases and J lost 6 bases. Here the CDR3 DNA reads TGTGCCAGCAGTTACAGTCAGGGGACAGTTAATTCACCCCTCCACTTT. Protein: CASSYSQGTVNSPLHF.